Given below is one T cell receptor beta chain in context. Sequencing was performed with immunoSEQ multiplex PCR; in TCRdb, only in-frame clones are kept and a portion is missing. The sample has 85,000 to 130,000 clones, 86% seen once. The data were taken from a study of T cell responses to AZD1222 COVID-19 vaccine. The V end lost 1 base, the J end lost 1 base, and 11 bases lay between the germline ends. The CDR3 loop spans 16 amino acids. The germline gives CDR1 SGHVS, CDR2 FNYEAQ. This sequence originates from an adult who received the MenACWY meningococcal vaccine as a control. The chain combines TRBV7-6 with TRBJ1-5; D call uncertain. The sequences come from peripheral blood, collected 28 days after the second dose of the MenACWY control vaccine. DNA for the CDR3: TGTGCCAGCAGCTTAGGAGGGTACGGGAGCAATCAGCCCCAGCATTTT. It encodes CASSLGGYGSNQPQHF.